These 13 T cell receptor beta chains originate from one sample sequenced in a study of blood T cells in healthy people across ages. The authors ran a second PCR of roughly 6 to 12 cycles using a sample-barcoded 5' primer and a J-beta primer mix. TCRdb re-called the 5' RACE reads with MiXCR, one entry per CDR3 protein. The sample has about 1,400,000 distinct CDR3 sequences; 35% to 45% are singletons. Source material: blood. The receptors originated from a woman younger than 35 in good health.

The CDR3 here is CASRGTGRYNEQFF. The CDR3 DNA sequence: TGCGCCAGCAGAGGGACAGGGCGCTACAATGAGCAGTTCTTC. This chain joins TRBV5-1 and TRBJ2-1; TRBD1 agrees at 9 bases. The CDR3 contains 14 residues. The junction had 3 bases not matched to a gene; V was cut back by 5 bases and J by 3 bases. Germline V gene lookup returns CDR1 SGHRS and CDR2 YFSETQ.

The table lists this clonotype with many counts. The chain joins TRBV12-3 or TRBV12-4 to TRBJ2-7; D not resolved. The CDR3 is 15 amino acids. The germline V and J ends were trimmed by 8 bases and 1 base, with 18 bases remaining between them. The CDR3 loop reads CASSLGRASSYEQYF. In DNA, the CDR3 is TGTGCCAGCTCACTTGGACGGGCTAGTTCCTACGAGCAGTACTTC.

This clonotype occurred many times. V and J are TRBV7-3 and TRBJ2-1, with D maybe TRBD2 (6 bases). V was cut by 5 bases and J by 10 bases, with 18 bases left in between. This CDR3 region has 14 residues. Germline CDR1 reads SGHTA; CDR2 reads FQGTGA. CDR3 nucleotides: TGTGCCAGCAGCCTCTCGGCGGGGAGCGAAGAGCAGTTCTTC. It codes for CASSLSAGSEEQFF.

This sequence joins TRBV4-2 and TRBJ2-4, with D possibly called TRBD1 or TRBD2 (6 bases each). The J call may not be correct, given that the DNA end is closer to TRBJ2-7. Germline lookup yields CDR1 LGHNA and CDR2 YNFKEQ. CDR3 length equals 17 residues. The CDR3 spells CASSQGEGGPLRYEQYF. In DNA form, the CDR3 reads TGTGCCAGCAGCCAAGGTGAGGGGGGCCCCCTCCGCTACGAGCAGTACTTC.

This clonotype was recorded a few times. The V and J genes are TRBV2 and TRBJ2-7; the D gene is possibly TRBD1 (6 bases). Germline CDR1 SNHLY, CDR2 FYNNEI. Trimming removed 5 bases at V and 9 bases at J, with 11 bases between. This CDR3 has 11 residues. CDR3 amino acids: CASSSLGGQYF. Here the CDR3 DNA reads TGTGCCAGCAGTTCCCTAGGGGGGCAGTACTTC.

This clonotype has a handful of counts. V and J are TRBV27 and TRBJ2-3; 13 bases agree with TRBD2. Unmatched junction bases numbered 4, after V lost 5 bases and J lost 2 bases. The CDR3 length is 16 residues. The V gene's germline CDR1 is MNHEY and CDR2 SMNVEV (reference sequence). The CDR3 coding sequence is TGTGCCAGCAGTCACGGGACTAGCGGGGTCACAGATACGCAGTATTTT. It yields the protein CASSHGTSGVTDTQYF.

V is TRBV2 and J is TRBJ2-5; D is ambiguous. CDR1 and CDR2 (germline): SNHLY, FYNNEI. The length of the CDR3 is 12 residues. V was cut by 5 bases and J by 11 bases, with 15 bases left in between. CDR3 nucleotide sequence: TGTGCCAGCAGTACGATGAGGTGGCAGCAGTACTTC. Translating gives CASSTMRWQQYF.

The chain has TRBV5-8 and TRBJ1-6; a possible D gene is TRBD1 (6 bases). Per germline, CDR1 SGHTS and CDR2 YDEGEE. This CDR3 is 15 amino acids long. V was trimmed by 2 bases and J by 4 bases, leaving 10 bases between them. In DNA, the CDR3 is TGTGCCAGCAGCTTCCTTGGACAGTATAATTCACCCCTCCACTTT. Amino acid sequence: CASSFLGQYNSPLHF.

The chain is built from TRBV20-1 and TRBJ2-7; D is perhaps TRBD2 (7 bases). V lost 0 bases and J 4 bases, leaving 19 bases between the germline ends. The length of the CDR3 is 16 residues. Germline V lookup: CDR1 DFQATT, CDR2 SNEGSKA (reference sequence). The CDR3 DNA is TGCAGTGCTAGAGATCTAAGGGGGGGCCTTGCGTACGAGCAGTACTTC. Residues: CSARDLRGGLAYEQYF.

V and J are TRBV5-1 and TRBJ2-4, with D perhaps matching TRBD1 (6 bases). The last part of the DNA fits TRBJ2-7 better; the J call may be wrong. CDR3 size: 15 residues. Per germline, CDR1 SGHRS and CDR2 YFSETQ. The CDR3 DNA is TGCGCCAGCAGCTTGGTACAGGGTAGGTCCTACGAGCAGTACTTC. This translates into CASSLVQGRSYEQYF.

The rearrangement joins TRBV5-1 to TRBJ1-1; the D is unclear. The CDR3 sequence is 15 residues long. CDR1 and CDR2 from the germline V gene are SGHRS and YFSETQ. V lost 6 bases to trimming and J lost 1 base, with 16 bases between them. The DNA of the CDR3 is TGCGCCAGCAAGGTTACGGGCGCGGAGAACACTGAAGCTTTCTTT. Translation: CASKVTGAENTEAFF.

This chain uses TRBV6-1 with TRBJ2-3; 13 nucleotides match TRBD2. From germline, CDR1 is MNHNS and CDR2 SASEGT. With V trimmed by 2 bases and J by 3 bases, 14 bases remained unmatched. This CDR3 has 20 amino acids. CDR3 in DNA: TGTGCCAGCAGTGAATATGGACTAGCGGGGGTAGTTAGCGTGACAGATACGCAGTATTTT. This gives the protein CASSEYGLAGVVSVTDTQYF.

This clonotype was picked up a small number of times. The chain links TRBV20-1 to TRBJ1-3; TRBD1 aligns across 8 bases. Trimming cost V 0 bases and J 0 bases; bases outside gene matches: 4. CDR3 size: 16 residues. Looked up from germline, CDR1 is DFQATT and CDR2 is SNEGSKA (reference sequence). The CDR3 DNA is TGCAGTGCTAGAGATTCCGACAGGGGCTCTGGAAACACCATATATTTT. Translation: CSARDSDRGSGNTIYF.